The 24 T cell receptor beta chains given below trace back to one sample, sequenced in a study of blood T cell repertoires in COVID-19. The method was immunoSEQ multiplex PCR; TCRdb's version includes in-frame clones alone and lacks a portion of them. The top ten clones hold approximately 34% of a sample with 13,000 or so clones, under 80% of them seen once. Sample: peripheral blood. All receptors come from a human donor in a cohort sampled during active COVID-19.

This clone was counted once. The J gene is TRBJ2-7, the V gene TRBV28; D gene uncertain. Germline V gene lookup returns CDR1 MDHEN and CDR2 SYDVKM. V lost 3 bases, J lost 0 bases, and 9 bases lay in between. The CDR3 is made up of 14 amino acids. CDR3 region: CASSFPGSSYEQYF. CDR3 nucleotides: TGTGCCAGCAGTTTTCCAGGCAGCTCCTACGAGCAGTACTTC.

The count of this clone is one. CDR3 sequence reads: CASSHRRDRKETQYF. CDR3 DNA: TGTGCCAGCAGCCACCGAAGGGACAGAAAAGAGACCCAGTACTTC. J is TRBJ2-5 and V is TRBV5-4; TRBD1 matches 7 bases. Germline CDR1 is SGHNT and CDR2 is YYREEE (reference sequence). V dropped 4 bases and J dropped 3; count of bases not matched to a gene: 9. The CDR3 is made up of 15 amino acids. Looking up the rest from reference TRBV5-4 and TRBJ2-5 gives the full variable domain: ETGVTQSPTHLIKTRGQQVTLRCSSQSGHNTVSWYQQALGQGPQFIFQYYREEENGRGNFPPRFSGLQFPNYSSELNVNALELDDSALYLCASSHRRDRKETQYFGPGTRLLVL.

The chain couples TRBV14 to TRBJ1-2; perhaps TRBD1 as D (5 bases). V was trimmed by 3 bases and J by 8 bases, leaving 13 bases between them. Germline-derived CDR1 and CDR2 are SGHDN and FVKESK. CDR3 length: 13 amino acids. CDR3 DNA: TGTGCCAGCAGCCACGTGCGGGGGGACGGCTACACCTTC. Its translation is CASSHVRGDGYTF.

The chain recombines TRBV5-5 with TRBJ1-6, with D uncertain. Trimming left V 0 bases short and J 4 bases short, with 8 bases between. This CDR3 region has 15 residues. Germline V gene data show CDR1 as SGHKS and CDR2 as YYEKEE (reference sequence). CDR3 in amino acids: CASSLGTEYNSPLHF. The CDR3 coding sequence is TGTGCCAGCAGCTTGGGAACAGAATATAATTCACCCCTCCACTTT.

The rearrangement joins TRBV3-1 (or the pseudogene TRBV3-2) to TRBJ1-2; TRBD1 aligns across 7 bases. V lost 1 base and J lost 4; bases outside the gene matches: 0. CDR3 size: 13 residues. CDR1 is LGHDT and CDR2 is YNNKEL in the germline V gene (reference sequence). CDR3: CASSQGQGYGYTF. CDR3 in DNA: TGTGCCAGCAGCCAAGGACAGGGCTATGGCTACACCTTC.

This sequence joins TRBV7-3 and TRBJ2-1; 10 bases map to TRBD2. Germline V CDR1 and CDR2: SGHTA, FQGTGA. The CDR3 runs 16 residues. Trimming took 5 bases from V and 7 from J; bases not matched to a gene: 11. DNA of the CDR3: TGTGCCAGCAGCCGTGTAGGGACTAGCGCCTCTAATGAGCAGTTCTTC. It specifies CASSRVGTSASNEQFF.

The genes are TRBV5-4 and TRBJ2-7, with 9 bases aligning to TRBD2. From germline, CDR1 is SGHNT and CDR2 YYREEE (reference sequence). The CDR3 sequence is 17 residues long. After removal of 0 bases from V and 0 bases from J, the junction contained 7 bases not matched to a gene. Here the CDR3 reads CASSLAGAGGSSYEQYF. Here the CDR3 DNA reads TGTGCCAGCAGCTTGGCCGGGGCGGGGGGGAGCTCCTACGAGCAGTACTTC.

This clone appeared a few times. The gene calls are TRBV6-6 and TRBJ1-5; D remains unclear. Looked up from germline, CDR1 is MNHNY and CDR2 is SVGAGI (reference sequence). The V and J ends lost 1 base and 0 bases respectively, with 7 bases between them. This CDR3 is built from 15 residues. CDR3 sequence (DNA): TGTGCCAGCAGTTACTACGAAGCTAGCAATCAGCCCCAGCATTTT. Amino acid sequence: CASSYYEASNQPQHF.

This chain joins TRBV11-2 and TRBJ2-7, with a possible D match to TRBD1 (5 bases). Trimming pared 1 base from V and 2 bases from J, leaving 15 bases between. Per the germline V gene, CDR1 is SGHAT and CDR2 is FQNNGV. CDR3 length: 16 amino acids. The DNA of the CDR3 is TGTGCCAGCAGCTTAGTAGGGGTTTCAGGCGCCTACGAGCAGTACTTC. It translates to CASSLVGVSGAYEQYF.

The chain employs TRBV10-3 and TRBJ2-1; TRBD2 matches at 11 bases. Germline CDR1 and CDR2: ENHRY and SYGVKD. J lost 6 bases, V lost 8 bases, and 9 bases had no gene match. The CDR3 is 15 amino acids. Here the CDR3 reads CAIGRLAGFGNEQFF. In nucleotides, the CDR3 is TGTGCCATCGGTAGACTAGCGGGGTTTGGCAATGAGCAGTTCTTC.

The gene calls are TRBV2 and TRBJ1-1; TRBD1 matches 8 bases. V lost 4 bases and J lost 10; bases outside the gene matches: 11. The CDR3 consists of 14 residues. The germline V gene encodes CDR1 SNHLY and CDR2 FYNNEI. CDR3: CASSVAIRGLGAFF. CDR3 sequence (DNA): TGTGCCAGCAGTGTGGCGATCAGGGGGCTCGGAGCTTTCTTT.

This CDR3 reads CASSVVQGAHSGANVLTF. The CDR3 region has the DNA TGTGCCAGCAGCGTAGTTCAGGGGGCTCACTCTGGGGCCAACGTCCTGACTTTC. The chain links TRBV9 to TRBJ2-6, with 8 bases aligning to TRBD1. Germline V gene sequence: CDR1 SGDLS, CDR2 YYNGEE. The CDR3 runs 18 residues. V was clipped by 0 bases and J by 0 bases; unmatched bases: 5.

CDR3 in DNA: TGTGCCAGCAGCGCTCCCGGGAGAACTTTTGGGGAGCAGTACTTC. Residues: CASSAPGRTFGEQYF. The chain joins TRBV9 to TRBJ2-5, with D possibly matching TRBD2 (6 bases). The CDR3 spans 15 residues. V was pared by 3 bases and J by 11 bases, with 23 bases between. Per germline, CDR1 SGDLS and CDR2 YYNGEE.

DNA of the CDR3: TGTGCCTGGAGTGTTGGGGGGGCCTCCTACGAGCAGTACTTC. Translation: CAWSVGGASYEQYF. The V call is TRBV30, the J call TRBJ2-7; D is possibly TRBD2 (7 bases). This CDR3 is built from 14 residues. The V and J ends lost 0 bases and 0 bases respectively, with 9 bases between them. Germline values: CDR1 GTSNPN, CDR2 SVGIG (reference sequence).

This clone has a handful of counts. The chain links TRBV7-3 to TRBJ1-1; D not certain. Germline CDR1 SGHTA, CDR2 FQGTGA. V dropped 0 bases and J dropped 3 bases, with 8 bases sitting between them. This CDR3 region has 14 residues. CDR3 nucleotide sequence: TGTGCCAGCAGCTTAACGGTGGAGGACACTGAAGCTTTCTTT. Translated, it gives CASSLTVEDTEAFF.

The chain combines TRBV30 with TRBJ2-7; no definite D call. Germline CDR1 and CDR2: GTSNPN and SVGIG (reference sequence). The CDR3 has 11 amino acids. V lost 2 bases and J lost 2, with 4 bases in between. DNA for the CDR3: TGTGCCTGGAGTTCCGCCTACGAGCAGTACTTC. It is translated as CAWSSAYEQYF.

The V and J genes are TRBV18 and TRBJ2-5; D might be TRBD1 (6 bases). Between the trimmed V and J ends, which lost 7 bases and 5 bases, there was a span of 14 bases. This CDR3 comprises 13 residues. CDR1 KGHSH and CDR2 LQKENI come from the germline V gene. The CDR3 region has the DNA TGTGCCAGCTACGAACAGGGTTGGGAGACCCAGTACTTC. This sequence encodes CASYEQGWETQYF.

The rearrangement uses TRBV5-1 and TRBJ1-6, with 7 bases lining up with TRBD1. J gave up 6 bases and V 2 bases, and 5 bases lay outside the gene matches. Per germline, CDR1 SGHRS and CDR2 YFSETQ. This CDR3 has 15 amino acids. The CDR3 is CASSFRDSSNSPLHF. CDR3 nucleotide sequence: TGCGCCAGCAGCTTCCGGGACAGCAGTAATTCACCCCTCCACTTT.

The chain links TRBV28 to TRBJ1-1; D is unclear. V was shortened by 1 base and J by 6 bases, with 15 bases between the two germline ends. The CDR3 has 15 amino acids. Germline V gene lookup returns CDR1 MDHEN and CDR2 SYDVKM. The DNA for the CDR3 is TGTGCCAGCAGTTTATCGGCAGGCAGTATCCCTGAAGCTTTCTTT. Protein sequence: CASSLSAGSIPEAFF.

The rearrangement uses TRBV6-2 or TRBV6-3 and TRBJ1-5; weak D call: TRBD1 (6 bases). V was clipped by 0 bases and J by 7 bases, with 13 bases between them. Per the germline V gene, CDR1 is MNHEY and CDR2 is SVGEGT. The CDR3 loop spans 15 amino acids. The DNA for the CDR3 is TGTGCCAGCAGTTACTCGTTCGGGGGGGGCCAGCCCCAGCATTTT. Translation gives CASSYSFGGGQPQHF.

The chain recombines TRBV27 with TRBJ2-5; D perhaps matches TRBD1 (5 bases). Germline V CDR1 and CDR2: MNHEY, SMNVEV (reference sequence). The V and J ends lost 2 bases and 2 bases respectively, with 6 bases between them. The CDR3 consists of 13 residues. CDR3 DNA: TGTGCCAGCAGTTTACGACAGCAAGAGACCCAGTACTTC. It codes for CASSLRQQETQYF.

The CDR3, as DNA: TGTGCCAGCAGCCAAGTAGGAGGAAGCGGGGAGCTGTTTTTT. It codes for CASSQVGGSGELFF. The chain couples TRBV14 to TRBJ2-2, with a possible D match to TRBD2 (5 bases). Trimming removed 1 base from V and 7 bases from J, with 10 bases in between. The germline CDR1 and CDR2 sequences are SGHDN and FVKESK. The CDR3 runs 14 residues.

The J gene is TRBJ2-5, the V gene TRBV4-1; D uncertain. The CDR3 has 12 amino acids. The germline CDR1 and CDR2 sequences are MGHRA and YSYEKL. V was clipped by 4 bases and J by 2 bases, with 5 bases between them. As DNA, the CDR3 is TGCGCCAGCAGCCCGGAGCAAGAGACCCAGTACTTC. Residues: CASSPEQETQYF.

This clone was picked up a small number of times. The rearrangement links TRBV24-1 to TRBJ1-1; 7 bases map to TRBD1. CDR3 length equals 15 residues. Germline CDR1 and CDR2: KGHDR and SFDVKD. V lost 8 bases and J lost 9; bases outside the gene matches: 17. This chain's CDR3 is CATILTGVRVLKAFF. The CDR3 bases are TGTGCCACCATACTTACAGGGGTTAGGGTCCTAAAAGCTTTCTTT.